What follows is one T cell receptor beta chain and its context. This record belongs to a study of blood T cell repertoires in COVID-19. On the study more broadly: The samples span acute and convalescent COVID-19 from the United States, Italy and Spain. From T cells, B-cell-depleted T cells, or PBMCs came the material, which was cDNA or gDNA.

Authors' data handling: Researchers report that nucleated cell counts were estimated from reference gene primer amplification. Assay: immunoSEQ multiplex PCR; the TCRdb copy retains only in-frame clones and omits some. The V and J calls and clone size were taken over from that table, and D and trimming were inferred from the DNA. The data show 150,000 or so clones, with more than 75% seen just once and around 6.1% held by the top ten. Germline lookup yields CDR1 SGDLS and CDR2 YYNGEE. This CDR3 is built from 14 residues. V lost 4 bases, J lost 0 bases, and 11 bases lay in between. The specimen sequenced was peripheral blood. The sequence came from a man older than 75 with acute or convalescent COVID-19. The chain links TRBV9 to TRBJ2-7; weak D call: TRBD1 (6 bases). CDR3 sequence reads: CASSPQGSSYEQYF. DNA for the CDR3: TGTGCCAGCAGCCCCCAGGGGAGCTCCTACGAGCAGTACTTC.